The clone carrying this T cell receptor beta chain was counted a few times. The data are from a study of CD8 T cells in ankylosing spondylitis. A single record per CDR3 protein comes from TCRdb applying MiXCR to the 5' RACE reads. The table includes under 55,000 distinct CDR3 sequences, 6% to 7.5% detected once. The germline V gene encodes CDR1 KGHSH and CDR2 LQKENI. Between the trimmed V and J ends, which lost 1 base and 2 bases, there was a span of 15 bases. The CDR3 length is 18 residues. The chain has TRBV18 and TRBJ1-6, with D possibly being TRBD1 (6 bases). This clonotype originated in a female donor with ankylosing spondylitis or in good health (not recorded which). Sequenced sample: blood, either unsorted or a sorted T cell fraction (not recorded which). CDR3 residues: CASSPLGSGGPYNSPLHF. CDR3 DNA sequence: TGTGCCAGCTCACCACTCGGTTCGGGGGGCCCCTATAATTCACCCCTCCACTTT.